A selection of T cell receptor beta chains follows, all from one sample in a study of cytomegalovirus exposure and HLA in healthy donors. The protocol was immunoSEQ multiplex PCR, while the TCRdb copy is restricted to in-frame clones and leaves out a portion. The table includes around 70,000 clones, roughly 71% detected once. The sample taken for sequencing was PBMCs. These receptors originate from a man in his 70s in good health and CMV-seronegative. The CDR3 runs from the conserved cysteine through the conserved F or W. Each record gives: J gene, clone size, V gene, CDR3 length, D gene, CDR3 DNA, CDR3 protein. A D gene is named only where the DNA matches it firmly. Clone size appears in some rows only: once, few, many, or a class for an expanded clone.

TRBJ2-7,few,TRBV15,15,.,TGTGCCACCAGCAGGGTTGACAGGCCCTCCTACGAGCAGTACTTC,CATSRVDRPSYEQYF
TRBJ2-3,.,TRBV19,16,TRBD1,TGTGCCACCTCCGCCCCCCGGGACAGGGGTTCCGATACGCAGTATTTT,CATSAPRDRGSDTQYF
TRBJ1-2,few,TRBV4-3,15,TRBD1,TGCGCCAGCAGCCACAACCCCCGACAGGGGTATGGCTACACCTTC,CASSHNPRQGYGYTF
TRBJ1-6,.,TRBV10-3,15,.,TGTGCCATCAGGATCGGGCAGGGTGGCAATTCACCCCTCCACTTT,CAIRIGQGGNSPLHF
TRBJ2-2,.,TRBV10-1,13,TRBD2,TGCGCCAGCCGACCGGGAGGGGCCGGGGAGCTGTTTTTT,CASRPGGAGELFF
TRBJ2-1,.,TRBV4-1,17,TRBD2,TGCGCCAGCAGCCAGGACCGTAGCGGGACCTCCTACAATGAGCAGTTCTTC,CASSQDRSGTSYNEQFF
TRBJ2-7,.,TRBV7-2,13,TRBD2,TGTGCCAGCAAAACTAGCGGGAGTTACGAGCAGTACTTC,CASKTSGSYEQYF
TRBJ2-5,.,TRBV10-3,13,TRBD1,TGTGCCATCAGTACTGGACAGGGAGGGACCCAGTACTTC,CAISTGQGGTQYF
TRBJ2-3,.,TRBV7-9,14,.,TGTGCCAGCAGCTTTAGCGGCAGCACAGATACGCAGTATTTT,CASSFSGSTDTQYF
TRBJ1-5,.,TRBV19,16,TRBD1,TGTGCCAGTAGTCCCCAGGGACAGGGTAACAATCAGCCCCAGCATTTT,CASSPQGQGNNQPQHF
TRBJ1-1,.,TRBV6-1,14,.,TGTGCCAGCAGTGAAGGGGTAGAGGGCACTGAAGCTTTCTTT,CASSEGVEGTEAFF
TRBJ2-3,.,TRBV7-9,18,TRBD2,TGTGCCAGCAGCTTAAGCGGGCTAGCGGGGGGCCGTGGAGATACGCAGTATTTT,CASSLSGLAGGRGDTQYF
TRBJ1-1,.,TRBV28,14,.,TGTGCCAGTACGAAGTCAAGGGGGAACACTGAAGCTTTCTTT,CASTKSRGNTEAFF
TRBJ1-1,few,TRBV6-5,11,TRBD1,TGTGCCAGCAGTATGACAGGGGAAGCTTTCTTT,CASSMTGEAFF
TRBJ2-1,.,TRBV4-3,15,.,TGCGCCAGCAGCCAAGACACTAGCACCTACAATGAGCAGTTCTTC,CASSQDTSTYNEQFF
TRBJ2-5,.,TRBV7-2,17,TRBD2,TGTGCCAGCAGCTTAGGAACTAGCGGTACAACGCAAGAGACCCAGTACTTC,CASSLGTSGTTQETQYF
TRBJ1-1,.,TRBV7-8,12,.,TGTGCCAGCAGCTTAAGAGAGACTGAAGCTTTCTTT,CASSLRETEAFF
TRBJ2-1,.,TRBV9,14,TRBD1,TGTGCCAGCAGCGCGGGACAGGCGCACAATGAGCAGTTCTTC,CASSAGQAHNEQFF
TRBJ1-1,few,TRBV14,13,.,TGTGCCAGCAGCCAGCAGGAGGACACTGAAGCTTTCTTT,CASSQQEDTEAFF
TRBJ2-7,.,TRBV7-2,15,TRBD2,TGTGCCAGCAGCGTGACTAGCGGGCCTACCTACGAGCAGTACTTC,CASSVTSGPTYEQYF
TRBJ1-1,few,TRBV19,13,.,TGTGCCACCCAGGAGGAGTTGAACACTGAAGCTTTCTTT,CATQEELNTEAFF
TRBJ2-1,.,TRBV5-1,12,.,TGCGCCAGCAGCTTGACACAGGGTGAGCAGTTCTTC,CASSLTQGEQFF
TRBJ1-2,few,TRBV7-2,14,.,TGTGCCAGCAGCTCGACAGATATTAACTATGGCTACACCTTC,CASSSTDINYGYTF
TRBJ1-6,few,TRBV27,15,.,TGTGCCAGCAGTTTAGATGAGGTGTATAATTCACCCCTCCACTTT,CASSLDEVYNSPLHF
TRBJ2-1,.,TRBV7-9,15,.,TGTGCCAGCAGCCCTTCTTTAGCAGCCTACAATGAGCAGTTCTTC,CASSPSLAAYNEQFF
TRBJ1-2,once,TRBV7-9,15,.,TGTGCCAGCAGCTTAGATCTTGATGCGGGTTATGGCTACACCTTC,CASSLDLDAGYGYTF
TRBJ1-1,.,TRBV10-2,13,.,TGCGCCAGCAGAGCGGGCGAGAACACTGAAGCTTTCTTT,CASRAGENTEAFF
TRBJ2-7,.,TRBV30,11,.,TGTGCCTGGAGTCCACTAGACGAGCAGTACTTC,CAWSPLDEQYF
TRBJ2-3,.,TRBV5-8,18,TRBD2,TGTGCCAGCAGCTTGAATGGACTAGCGGGAGGGCGCACAGATACGCAGTATTTT,CASSLNGLAGGRTDTQYF
TRBJ2-3,few,TRBV29-1,13,.,TGCAGCGTTGAAATGGGCGGAGGTCGTGCGCAGTATTTT,CSVEMGGGRAQYF
TRBJ2-2,.,TRBV7-2,17,.,TGTGCCAGCAGCCAGGGAAGCGTGGGTTCACCATCCGGGGAGCTGTTTTTT,CASSQGSVGSPSGELFF
TRBJ1-6,.,TRBV28,13,.,TGTGCCAGCAGATCTCCGTATAATTCACCCCTCCACTTT,CASRSPYNSPLHF
TRBJ2-4,.,TRBV10-1,13,.,TGCGCCAGCGCCGATCCGGGAAAAAACATTCAGTACTTC,CASADPGKNIQYF
TRBJ1-4,few,TRBV5-1,13,.,TGCGCCAGCAGGGAACGGGATAATGAAAAACTGTTTTTT,CASRERDNEKLFF
TRBJ2-1,.,TRBV5-1,15,.,TGCGCCAGCAGCTTGGACAGGGACACCTACAATGAGCAGTTCTTC,CASSLDRDTYNEQFF
TRBJ2-3,.,TRBV2,14,TRBD2,TGTGCCAGCAGTGAAGGCGGGAGGGGAGATACGCGGTATTTT,CASSEGGRGDTRYF
TRBJ2-3,once,TRBV18,16,TRBD2,TGTGCCAGCTCAACAGGGAGCGGGGGAGTCACAGATACGCAGTATTTT,CASSTGSGGVTDTQYF
TRBJ2-1,.,TRBV7-9,15,.,TGTGCCAGCAGCTCCCTAGCGAACTCCTACAATGAGCAGTTCTTC,CASSSLANSYNEQFF
TRBJ1-4,.,TRBV5-1,13,.,TGCGCCAATAGTCTGGGCTTTAATGAAAAACTGTTTTTT,CANSLGFNEKLFF
TRBJ2-7,.,TRBV6-5,14,.,TGTGCCAGCAGTTACAAGGGGGAGAAGTACGAGCAGTACTTC,CASSYKGEKYEQYF
TRBJ2-2,.,TRBV29-1,14,.,TGCAGCGTTGAACAGGCAGGGGCGGCCGGGGAGCTGTTTTTT,CSVEQAGAAGELFF
TRBJ2-5,.,TRBV7-2,14,.,TGTGCCAGCAGCTTAGCGGGGGGAGGAGAGACCCAGTACTTC,CASSLAGGGETQYF
TRBJ2-5,once,TRBV19,16,TRBD1,TGTGCCAGTAGTACCGCGACAGGGGGCTTCCAAGAGACCCAGTACTTC,CASSTATGGFQETQYF
TRBJ1-4,once,TRBV28,14,.,TGTGCCAGCAGTTTTGCAGGCGCTAATGAAAAACTGTTTTTT,CASSFAGANEKLFF
TRBJ2-5,.,TRBV18,14,TRBD1,TGTGCCAGCTCACCGGACAGGGATGTTGAGACCCAGTACTTC,CASSPDRDVETQYF
TRBJ2-1,once,TRBV27,16,TRBD2,TGTGCCAGCACGGGGACTAGCGGTCCAATCCCCCATGAGCAGCTCTTC,CASTGTSGPIPHEQLF
TRBJ2-3,.,TRBV9,14,.,TGTGCCAGCAGCGTTTTTAGTATGGCAGATACGCAGTATTTT,CASSVFSMADTQYF
TRBJ2-3,.,TRBV9,14,TRBD2,TGTGCCAGCAGCGGAAGCGGGAGGACAGATACGCAGTATTTT,CASSGSGRTDTQYF
TRBJ2-7,.,TRBV11-2,13,.,TGTGCCAGCAGCTTACAAGCCTCCTACGAGCAGTACTTC,CASSLQASYEQYF
TRBJ1-5,once,TRBV7-2,15,TRBD1,TGTGCCAGCAGCTTAGAGGGGGCGTCTAGTCAGCCCCAGCATTTT,CASSLEGASSQPQHF
TRBJ2-7,.,TRBV28,16,TRBD2,TGTGCCAGCAGTTTAAGTCCGGGCGGGGGCTCCTACGAGCAGTACTTC,CASSLSPGGGSYEQYF
TRBJ2-1,.,TRBV30,13,TRBD1,TGTGCCTGGAGTTTGGGACAGGGGTTTGAGCAGTTCTTC,CAWSLGQGFEQFF
TRBJ2-4,.,TRBV7-2,15,TRBD2,TGTGCCAGCAGTTCAAAGGCGGGAGATGGATACATTCAGTACTTC,CASSSKAGDGYIQYF
TRBJ2-2,.,TRBV19,14,TRBD1,TGTGCCAGTAGAGACAGGGGGAACACCGGGGAGCTGTTTTTT,CASRDRGNTGELFF
TRBJ1-6,.,TRBV10-3,19,TRBD1,TGTGCCATCAGCGCCCAAATCCATACAGGGGGCAAGCGTAATTCACCCCTCCACTTT,CAISAQIHTGGKRNSPLHF
TRBJ2-6,few,TRBV6-6,15,TRBD1,TGTGCCAGCAGTCAGGACAGGTCTGGGGCCAACGTCCTGACTTTC,CASSQDRSGANVLTF
TRBJ1-4,once,TRBV7-9,15,TRBD1,TGTTCCAGCAGCTTTCTCCAGGGGGCGGGAGAAAAACTGTTTTTT,CSSSFLQGAGEKLFF
TRBJ1-6,.,TRBV29-1,13,.,TGCAGCGCCGCTTGGGACACCTATTCACCCCTCCACTTT,CSAAWDTYSPLHF
TRBJ2-1,.,TRBV11-2,14,.,TGTGCCAGCAGCTTAGCGGGGGGCCGAAATGAGCAGTTCTTC,CASSLAGGRNEQFF